This TCR beta chain originates from a study of blood T cell repertoires in COVID-19. Study overall: Acute and convalescent COVID-19 samples came from the United States, Italy and Spain. The cDNA or gDNA used as material had been derived from T cells, B-cell-depleted T cells, or PBMCs.

This CDR3 comprises 16 residues. After removal of 4 bases from V and 2 bases from J, the junction contained 5 bases not matched to a gene. Germline V gene lookup returns CDR1 SGHRS and CDR2 YFSETQ. This table comes from immunoSEQ multiplex PCR, and its TCRdb copy is limited to in-frame clones, with some not included. The table lists about 180,000 clones, more than 70% of them singletons. The chain joins TRBV5-1 to TRBJ1-6; 8 bases match TRBD1. Sequencing used peripheral blood. The sequence was obtained from a man between 35 and 55 years old with active or convalescent COVID-19. The CDR3 protein is CASSRETGAYNSPLHF. CDR3 bases: TGCGCCAGCAGCAGGGAGACAGGGGCCTATAATTCACCCCTCCACTTT.